The clone carrying this TCR beta chain appeared a single time. Its antigen remains unknown. Produced via immunoSEQ multiplex PCR; TCRdb's table is partial and in-frame only. The data show tens of thousands of clones, roughly 92% seen once. V trimming: 5 bases; J trimming: 6 bases; junction bases outside the gene matches: 9. The CDR3 runs 15 residues. Germline-derived CDR1 and CDR2 are SGHVS and FNYEAQ. The entry originates in a study of cytomegalovirus exposure and HLA in healthy donors. Study-wide points: Across donors, most TCRs were seen rarely, yet some public ones were widespread.

The TCR comes from a man in his late teens or twenties in good health and CMV-seronegative. The sequenced sample consisted of PBMCs. The chain combines TRBV7-6 with TRBJ2-1, with 8 bases aligning to TRBD2. The CDR3 loop is CASSKTSGGLNEQFF. The CDR3 coding sequence is TGTGCCAGCAGCAAAACTAGCGGAGGACTCAATGAGCAGTTCTTC.